The TCR beta chain under discussion was sequenced for a study of T cells after somatic rescue of genetic block. Clones were sequenced by immunoSEQ multiplex PCR, and TCRdb holds only the in-frame ones, with some missing. This table has 95,000 to 120,000 clones, about nine tenths appearing once. Sequencing was done on a sample of peripheral blood mononuclear cells (PBMCs). The sequence came from a young woman.

In nucleotides, the CDR3 is TGTGCCAGCAGTTTCGGAGGGGCTATAATGAACACTGAAGCTTTCTTT. As protein: CASSFGGAIMNTEAFF. The chain links TRBV27 to TRBJ1-1, with a possible D match to TRBD1 (5 bases). Germline V CDR1 and CDR2: MNHEY, SMNVEV (reference sequence). CDR3 length equals 16 residues. V lost 3 bases, J lost 0 bases, and 14 bases lay in between.